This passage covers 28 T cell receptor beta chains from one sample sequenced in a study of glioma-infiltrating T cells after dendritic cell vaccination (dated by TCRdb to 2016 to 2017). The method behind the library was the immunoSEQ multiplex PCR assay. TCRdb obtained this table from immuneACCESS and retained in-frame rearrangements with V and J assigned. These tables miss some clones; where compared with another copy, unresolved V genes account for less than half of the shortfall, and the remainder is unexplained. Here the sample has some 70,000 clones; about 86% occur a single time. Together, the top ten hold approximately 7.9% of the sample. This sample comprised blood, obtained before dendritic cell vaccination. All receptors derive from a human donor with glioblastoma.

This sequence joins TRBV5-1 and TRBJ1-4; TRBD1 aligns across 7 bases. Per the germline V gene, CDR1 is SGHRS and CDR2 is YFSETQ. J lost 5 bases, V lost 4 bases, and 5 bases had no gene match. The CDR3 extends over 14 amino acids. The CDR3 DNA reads TGCGCCAGCAGCCCGGGACAGCAGAATGAAAAACTGTTTTTT. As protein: CASSPGQQNEKLFF.

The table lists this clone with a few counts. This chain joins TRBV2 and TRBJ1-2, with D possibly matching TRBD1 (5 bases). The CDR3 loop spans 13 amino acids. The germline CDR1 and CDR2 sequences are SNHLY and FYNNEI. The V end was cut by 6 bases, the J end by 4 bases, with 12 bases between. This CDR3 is CASRGEGSYGYTF. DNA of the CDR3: TGTGCCAGCAGGGGGGAGGGCTCCTATGGCTACACCTTC.

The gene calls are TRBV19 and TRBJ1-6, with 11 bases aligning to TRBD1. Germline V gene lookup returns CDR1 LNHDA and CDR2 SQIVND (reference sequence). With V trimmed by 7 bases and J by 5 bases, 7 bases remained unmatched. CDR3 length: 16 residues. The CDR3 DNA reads TGTGCCAGTAATCCGGGACAGGGGGTCCATAATTCACCCCTCCACTTT. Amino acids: CASNPGQGVHNSPLHF.

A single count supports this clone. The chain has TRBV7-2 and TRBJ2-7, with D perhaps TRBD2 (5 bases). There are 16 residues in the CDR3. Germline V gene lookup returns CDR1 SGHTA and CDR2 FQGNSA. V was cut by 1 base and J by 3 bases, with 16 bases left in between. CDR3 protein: CASSLDWERQLYEQYF. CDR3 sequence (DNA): TGTGCCAGCAGCTTAGACTGGGAGAGGCAGCTCTACGAGCAGTACTTC.

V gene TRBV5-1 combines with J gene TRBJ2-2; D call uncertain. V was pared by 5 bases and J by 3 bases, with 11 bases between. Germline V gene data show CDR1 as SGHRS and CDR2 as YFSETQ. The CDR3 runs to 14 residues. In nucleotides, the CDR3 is TGCGCCAGCAGTGGTAGCTCTGACACCGGGGAGCTGTTTTTT. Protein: CASSGSSDTGELFF.

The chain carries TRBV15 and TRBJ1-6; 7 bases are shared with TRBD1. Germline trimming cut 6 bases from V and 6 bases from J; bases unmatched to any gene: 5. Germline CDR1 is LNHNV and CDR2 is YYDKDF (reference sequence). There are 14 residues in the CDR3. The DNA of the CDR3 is TGTGCCACCAGTAGTGACAGGGTTAATTCACCCCTCCACTTT. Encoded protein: CATSSDRVNSPLHF.

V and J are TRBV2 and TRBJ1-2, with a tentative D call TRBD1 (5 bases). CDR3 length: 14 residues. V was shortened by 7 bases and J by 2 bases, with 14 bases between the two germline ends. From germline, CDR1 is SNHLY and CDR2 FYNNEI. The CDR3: CASTTQGSNYGYTF. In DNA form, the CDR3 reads TGTGCCAGCACGACCCAGGGTTCCAACTATGGCTACACCTTC.

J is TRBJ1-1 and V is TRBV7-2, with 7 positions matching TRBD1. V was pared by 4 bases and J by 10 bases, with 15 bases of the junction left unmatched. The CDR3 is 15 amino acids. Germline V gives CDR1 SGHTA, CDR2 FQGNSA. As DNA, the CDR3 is TGTGCCAGCAGCTCGCCGCCGGGGACAGCCGGGGGAGCTTTCTTT. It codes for CASSSPPGTAGGAFF.

The CDR3 spells CAWSSSKKSYEQYF. CDR3 DNA: TGTGCCTGGAGTTCCTCGAAGAAGAGTTACGAGCAGTACTTC. V usage is TRBV30 and J usage is TRBJ2-7; D uncertain. CDR3 length equals 14 residues. Germline values: CDR1 GTSNPN, CDR2 SVGIG (reference sequence). The V end was cut by 2 bases, the J end by 4 bases, with 15 bases between.

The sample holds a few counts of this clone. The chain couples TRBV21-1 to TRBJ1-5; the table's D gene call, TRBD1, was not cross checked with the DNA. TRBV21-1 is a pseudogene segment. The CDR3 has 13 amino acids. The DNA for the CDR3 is TGTGCCAGAGCAGGGGGCCGCAATCAGCCCCAGCATTTT. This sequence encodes CARAGGRNQPQHF.

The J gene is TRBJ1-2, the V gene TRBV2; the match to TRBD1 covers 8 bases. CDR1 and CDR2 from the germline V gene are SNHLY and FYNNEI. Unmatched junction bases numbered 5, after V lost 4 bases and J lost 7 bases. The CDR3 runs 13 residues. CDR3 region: CASSGQGLSGYTF. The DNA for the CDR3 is TGTGCCAGCAGTGGACAGGGGTTGAGTGGCTACACCTTC.

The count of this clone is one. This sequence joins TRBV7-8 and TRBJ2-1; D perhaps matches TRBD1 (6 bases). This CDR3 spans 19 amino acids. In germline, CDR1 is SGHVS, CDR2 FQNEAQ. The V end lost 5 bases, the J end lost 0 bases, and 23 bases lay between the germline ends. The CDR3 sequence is CASSLSQSRGQSSYNEQFF. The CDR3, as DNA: TGTGCCAGCAGCCTCAGCCAGTCGCGAGGACAGAGCTCCTACAATGAGCAGTTCTTC.

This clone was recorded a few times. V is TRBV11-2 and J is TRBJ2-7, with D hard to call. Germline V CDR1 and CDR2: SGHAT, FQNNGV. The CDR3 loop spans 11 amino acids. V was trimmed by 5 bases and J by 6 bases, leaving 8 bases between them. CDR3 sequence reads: CASSLYSEQYF. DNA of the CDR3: TGTGCCAGCAGCCTCTATTCCGAGCAGTACTTC. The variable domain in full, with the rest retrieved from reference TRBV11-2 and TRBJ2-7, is EAGVAQSPRYKIIEKRQSVAFWCNPISGHATLYWYQQILGQGPKLLIQFQNNGVVDDSQLPKDRFSAERLKGVDSTLKIQPAKLEDSAVYLCASSLYSEQYFGPGTRLTVT.

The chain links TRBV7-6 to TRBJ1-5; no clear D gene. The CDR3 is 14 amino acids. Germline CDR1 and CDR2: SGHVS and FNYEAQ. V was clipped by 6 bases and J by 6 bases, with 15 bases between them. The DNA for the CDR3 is TGTGCCAGCAGTTTAACCGCGGGCACTCAGCCCCAGCATTTT. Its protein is CASSLTAGTQPQHF.

This chain's CDR3 is CASSVNSNYGYTF. CDR3 in DNA: TGTGCCAGCAGCGTAAACTCCAACTATGGCTACACCTTC. V gene TRBV9 combines with J gene TRBJ1-2, with D unclear. Germline values: CDR1 SGDLS, CDR2 YYNGEE. V lost 1 base and J 2 bases, leaving 6 bases between the germline ends. The CDR3 sequence is 13 residues long.

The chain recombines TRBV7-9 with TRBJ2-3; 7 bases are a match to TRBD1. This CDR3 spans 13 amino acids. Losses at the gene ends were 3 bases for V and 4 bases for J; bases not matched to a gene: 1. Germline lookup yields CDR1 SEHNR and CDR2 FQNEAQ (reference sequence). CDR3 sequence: CASSFGTADTQYF. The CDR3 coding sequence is TGTGCCAGCAGCTTTGGGACAGCAGATACGCAGTATTTT.

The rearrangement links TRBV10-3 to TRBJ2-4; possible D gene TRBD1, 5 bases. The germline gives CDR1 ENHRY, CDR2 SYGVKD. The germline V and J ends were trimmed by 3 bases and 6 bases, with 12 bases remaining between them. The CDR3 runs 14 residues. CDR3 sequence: CAISDRANGNIQYF. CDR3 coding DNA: TGTGCCATCAGTGACAGGGCTAACGGAAACATTCAGTACTTC.

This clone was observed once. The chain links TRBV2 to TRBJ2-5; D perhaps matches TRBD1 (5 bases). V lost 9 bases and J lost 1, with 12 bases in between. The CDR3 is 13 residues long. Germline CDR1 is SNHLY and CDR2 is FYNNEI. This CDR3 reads CASRTGSQETQYF. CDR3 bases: TGTGCCAGTCGTACAGGTTCCCAAGAGACCCAGTACTTC.

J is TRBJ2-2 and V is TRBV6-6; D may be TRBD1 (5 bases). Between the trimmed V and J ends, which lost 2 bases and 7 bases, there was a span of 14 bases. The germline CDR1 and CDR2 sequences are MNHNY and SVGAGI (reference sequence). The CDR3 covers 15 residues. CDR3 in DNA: TGTGCCAGCAGTTACGGCAGGGATAAAAACGGGGAGCTGTTTTTT. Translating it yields CASSYGRDKNGELFF.

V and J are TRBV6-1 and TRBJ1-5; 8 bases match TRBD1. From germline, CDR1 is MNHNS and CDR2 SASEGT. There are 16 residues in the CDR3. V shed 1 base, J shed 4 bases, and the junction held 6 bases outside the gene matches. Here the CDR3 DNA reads TGTGCCAGCAGTGAAGATTCCGGGACAGGAAATCAGCCCCAGCATTTT. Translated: CASSEDSGTGNQPQHF.

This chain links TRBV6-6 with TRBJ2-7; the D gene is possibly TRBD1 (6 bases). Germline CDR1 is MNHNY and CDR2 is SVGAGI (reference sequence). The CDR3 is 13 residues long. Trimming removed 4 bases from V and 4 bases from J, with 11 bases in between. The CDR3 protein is CASSSGHQYEQYF. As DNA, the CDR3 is TGTGCCAGCAGTTCGGGACACCAATACGAGCAGTACTTC.

The CDR3 spells CASSLTALDEQFF. The CDR3 nucleotides read TGTGCCAGCAGTTTAACAGCTTTGGATGAGCAGTTCTTC. The V gene is TRBV28, the J gene TRBJ2-1, with D uncertain. The CDR3 is 13 amino acids. The V end lost 2 bases, the J end lost 8 bases, and 10 bases lay between the germline ends. CDR1 and CDR2 (germline): MDHEN, SYDVKM.

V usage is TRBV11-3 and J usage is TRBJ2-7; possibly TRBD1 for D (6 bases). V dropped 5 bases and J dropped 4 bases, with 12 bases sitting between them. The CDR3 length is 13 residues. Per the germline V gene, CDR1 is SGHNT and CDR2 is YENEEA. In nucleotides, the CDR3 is TGTGCCAGCAGCCTTCAGACAGGATACGAGCAGTACTTC. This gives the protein CASSLQTGYEQYF.

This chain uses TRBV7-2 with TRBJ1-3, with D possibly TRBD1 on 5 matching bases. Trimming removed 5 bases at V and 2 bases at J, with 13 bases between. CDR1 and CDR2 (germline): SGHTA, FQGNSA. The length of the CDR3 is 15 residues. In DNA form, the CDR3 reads TGTGCCAGCAGCCAAGTGGGGGGTGCTGGAAACACCATATATTTT. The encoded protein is CASSQVGGAGNTIYF.

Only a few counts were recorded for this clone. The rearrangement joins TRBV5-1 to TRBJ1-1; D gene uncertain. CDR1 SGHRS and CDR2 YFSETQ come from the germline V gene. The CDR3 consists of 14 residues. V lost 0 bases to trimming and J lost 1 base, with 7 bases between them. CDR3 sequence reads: CASSLDLGNTEAFF. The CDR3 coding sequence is TGCGCCAGCAGCTTGGACCTAGGGAACACTGAAGCTTTCTTT.

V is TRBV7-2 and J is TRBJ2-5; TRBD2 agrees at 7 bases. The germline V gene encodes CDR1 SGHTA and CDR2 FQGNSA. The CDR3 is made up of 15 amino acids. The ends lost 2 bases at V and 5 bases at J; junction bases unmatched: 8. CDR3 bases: TGTGCCAGCAGCTTAAGACTAGCTTCAAAGGAGACCCAGTACTTC. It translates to CASSLRLASKETQYF.

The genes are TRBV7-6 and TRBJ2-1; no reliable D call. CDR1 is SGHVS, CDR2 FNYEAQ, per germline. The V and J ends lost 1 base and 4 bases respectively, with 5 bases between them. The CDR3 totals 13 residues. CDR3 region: CASSLVEYNEQFF. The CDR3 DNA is TGTGCCAGCAGCTTAGTAGAGTACAATGAGCAGTTCTTC.

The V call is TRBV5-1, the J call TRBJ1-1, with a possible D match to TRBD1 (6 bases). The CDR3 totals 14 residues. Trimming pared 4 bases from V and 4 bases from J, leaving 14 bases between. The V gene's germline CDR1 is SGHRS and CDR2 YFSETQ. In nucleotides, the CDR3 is TGCGCCAGCAGCCCAGGGGCGCAGGGCACTGAAGCTTTCTTT. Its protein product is CASSPGAQGTEAFF.